This T cell receptor (beta chain) was found in a study of CD8 T cells in Susac syndrome. Study background: Blood was drawn from patients with Susac syndrome. At that point, they were therapy-naive, on corticosteroids, or on intravenous immunoglobulin alone.

The germline gives CDR1 SGHDN, CDR2 FVKESK. This CDR3 comprises 18 residues. V lost 4 bases and J lost 0; bases outside the gene matches: 13. Reverse transcription of about 0.5 to 1 ug RNA used random hexamers. TCRdb redid the calling of the immunoSEQ multiplex PCR reads with MiXCR, one entry per CDR3 protein. This table has roughly 190,000 distinct CDR3 sequences, about 94% appearing once. This rearrangement joins TRBV14 to TRBJ2-3; TRBD1 matches 7 bases. The clonotype originates from a human donor with Susac syndrome. Sequencing was carried out using CD4+ T cells from PBMCs. In DNA, the CDR3 is TGTGCCAGCAGCCCCGTTTACGGGACAGAAGGAAGCACAGATACGCAGTATTTT. This codes for CASSPVYGTEGSTDTQYF. The entire variable domain, with the rest obtained from reference TRBV14 and TRBJ2-3, is as follows: EAGVTQFPSHSVIEKGQTVTLRCDPISGHDNLYWYRRVMGKEIKFLLHFVKESKQDESGMPNNRFLAERTGGTYSTLKVQPAELEDSGVYFCASSPVYGTEGSTDTQYFGPGTRLTVL.